One T cell receptor beta chain is described in this entry. Its specificity is unknown. The data belong to a study of CD8 T cells in ankylosing spondylitis. The study's findings and limits: A CD8+ phenotype characterized the disease-linked clones, which were relatively rare in peripheral blood. Typical of ankylosing spondylitis blood, it appeared, was a TCR beta motif of eight highly homologous variants.

CDR1 and CDR2 from the germline V gene are MGHRA and YSYEKL. The CDR3 has 14 residues. V lost 4 bases to trimming and J lost 2 bases; unmatched junction nucleotides: 4. Each TCR beta library was made by quantitative 5'-RACE that incorporated molecular barcodes. TCRdb re-derived calls from the 5' RACE reads in MiXCR, one entry per CDR3 protein. The table shows about 540,000 distinct CDR3 sequences, with 9.5% to 15% occurring only once. The material sequenced was blood, either unsorted or a sorted T cell fraction (not recorded which). The V gene is TRBV4-1, the J gene TRBJ2-7; TRBD1 matches at 8 bases. This TCR derives from a male donor with ankylosing spondylitis. CDR3 protein: CASSPADRAYEQYV. The CDR3 bases are TGCGCCAGCAGCCCCGCGGACAGGGCCTACGAGCAGTACGTC.